What follows are 12 T cell receptor beta chains derived from one specimen sequenced in a study of early T cells in non-severe SARS-CoV-2 infection. Each CDR3 protein gets one entry after TCRdb re-called the 5' RACE reads with MiXCR. The table lists under 60,000 distinct CDR3 sequences, 9.4% of them singletons. Material: whole blood, obtained at baseline. The receptors shown here come from an adult who was a healthcare worker with PCR-confirmed SARS-CoV-2 infection or an uninfected control (not recorded which).

This clonotype was counted many times. The chain combines TRBV28 with TRBJ2-3; tentatively, D is TRBD1 or TRBD2 (6 bases each). Germline CDR1 is MDHEN and CDR2 is SYDVKM. CDR3 length: 14 residues. V lost 3 bases to trimming and J lost 4 bases, with 11 bases between them. The DNA of the CDR3 is TGTGCCAGCAGTTTCCGGGGGCGGCCAGATACGCAGTATTTT. Translation: CASSFRGRPDTQYF.

The chain carries TRBV29-1 and TRBJ2-5; unclear D gene. V lost 6 bases to trimming and J lost 5 bases, with 10 bases between them. The CDR3 consists of 11 residues. The germline V gene encodes CDR1 SQVTM and CDR2 ANQGSEA. CDR3 residues: CSVHIRETQYF. The CDR3 nucleotides read TGCAGCGTCCACATTAGGGAGACCCAGTACTTC. Supplemented by reference TRBV29-1 and TRBJ2-5, the full variable domain reads SAVISQKPSRDICQRGTSLTIQCQVDSQVTMMFWYRQQPGQSLTLIATANQGSEATYESGFVIDKFPISRPNLTFSTLTVSNMSPEDSSIYLCSVHIRETQYFGPGTRLLVL.

V usage is TRBV30 and J usage is TRBJ2-2; 7 bases map to TRBD1. V shed 4 bases, J shed 3 bases, and the junction held 8 bases outside the gene matches. This CDR3 is built from 15 residues. From germline, CDR1 is GTSNPN and CDR2 SVGIG (reference sequence). The CDR3 DNA follows: TGTGCCTGGACGAGGACGGGACAGCACACCGGGGAGCTGTTTTTT. This encodes CAWTRTGQHTGELFF.

The chain uses TRBV24-1 and TRBJ1-3, with TRBD1 matching 8 bases. From germline, CDR1 is KGHDR and CDR2 SFDVKD. With 4 bases clipped from V and 4 bases from J, the junction kept 8 bases outside the gene matches. The CDR3 sequence is 16 residues long. CDR3 loop: CATSEAGTGKGNTIYF. The DNA of the CDR3 is TGTGCCACCAGTGAGGCCGGGACAGGAAAGGGAAACACCATATATTTT.

V gene TRBV29-1 combines with J gene TRBJ1-1; no clear D gene. Germline V CDR1 and CDR2: SQVTM, ANQGSEA. This CDR3 has 11 residues. Trimming took 7 bases from V and 5 from J, leaving 11 bases between them. Here the CDR3 reads CSAPGGTEAFF. CDR3 sequence (DNA): TGCAGCGCTCCCGGCGGGACTGAAGCTTTCTTT.

The rearrangement uses TRBV11-2 and TRBJ2-1; tentatively, D is TRBD1 (6 bases). This CDR3 contains 17 residues. V lost 5 bases to trimming and J lost 3 bases, with 20 bases between them. Germline CDR1 reads SGHAT; CDR2 reads FQNNGV. The CDR3: CASSHGWSETGYNEQFF. The CDR3 region has the DNA TGTGCCAGCAGCCACGGGTGGTCGGAGACAGGCTACAATGAGCAGTTCTTC. The variable domain in full, with the rest retrieved from reference TRBV11-2 and TRBJ2-1, is EAGVAQSPRYKIIEKRQSVAFWCNPISGHATLYWYQQILGQGPKLLIQFQNNGVVDDSQLPKDRFSAERLKGVDSTLKIQPAKLEDSAVYLCASSHGWSETGYNEQFFGPGTRLTVL.

This clonotype has a handful of counts. The chain joins TRBV7-2 to TRBJ2-3; D gene unclear. Deletions cut 6 bases from V and 4 bases from J, with 11 bases between. Germline assignment: CDR1 SGHTA and CDR2 FQGNSA. There are 13 residues in the CDR3. In DNA, the CDR3 is TGTGCCAGCAGGCTAGATGGGGCAGATACGCAGTATTTT. Its protein is CASRLDGADTQYF.

Points on this clonotype: At one end, the junction sequence differs from germline, possibly due to a read error. The chain links TRBV29-1 to TRBJ1-2, with TRBD1 as a possible D gene (5 bases). Germline V CDR1 and CDR2: SQVTM, ANQGSEA. The CDR3 totals 11 residues. In DNA form, the CDR3 reads TGCAGCGTTGACCCAGACAGTTTCCCGGCCTTC. Its translation: CSVDPDSFPAF.

V is TRBV19 and J is TRBJ1-4, with 8 bases fitting TRBD1. J lost 8 bases, V lost 7 bases, and 12 bases had no gene match. CDR1 LNHDA and CDR2 SQIVND come from the germline V gene (reference sequence). The CDR3 consists of 15 residues. The chain's CDR3 is CASNTITGGEEKLFF. CDR3 nucleotide sequence: TGTGCCAGTAACACAATCACAGGGGGTGAGGAAAAACTGTTTTTT.

This clonotype appeared many times. The V call is TRBV21-1, the J call TRBJ1-5; no check of the table's D call, TRBD1, against the DNA was made. TRBV21-1 is classified as a pseudogene. The CDR3 consists of 20 residues. The DNA for the CDR3 is TGTGCCAGCAGCAAAAATGGCCGGCGGGACAGCCATAAGAGCAATCAGCCCCAGCATTTT. Translated, it gives CASSKNGRRDSHKSNQPQHF.

This clonotype was counted ten times or more. The chain uses TRBV20-1 and TRBJ2-3; TRBD2 matches at 9 bases. The germline CDR1 and CDR2 sequences are DFQATT and SNEGSKA (reference sequence). The CDR3 runs 15 residues. V dropped 6 bases and J dropped 1; count of bases not matched to a gene: 8. The CDR3 reads CSATPPSGGTDTQYF. The CDR3 DNA sequence: TGCAGTGCCACCCCCCCTAGCGGGGGCACAGATACGCAGTATTTT.

The CDR3 region has the DNA TGCAGTGCTCCGATACTAGCGGGGAGAACAGATACGCAGTATTTT. It codes for CSAPILAGRTDTQYF. This chain uses TRBV20-1 with TRBJ2-3; 10 bases line up with TRBD2. This CDR3 is 15 amino acids long. V was pared by 5 bases and J by 3 bases, with 8 bases of the junction left unmatched. Germline CDR1 DFQATT, CDR2 SNEGSKA (reference sequence).